These 30 T cell receptor beta chains share one sample of origin, sequenced in a study of blood T cell repertoires in COVID-19. The assay was immunoSEQ multiplex PCR, and TCRdb's table has in-frame clones only and misses some. The repertoire includes approximately 140,000 clones, over 80% of them detected once, and over 9.5% sits in the top ten. Sequencing was done on a sample of peripheral blood. The receptor set was obtained from a man aged 55 to 69 with active or convalescent COVID-19.

J is TRBJ1-2 and V is TRBV7-9; TRBD1 agrees at 9 bases. The ends lost 3 bases at V and 6 bases at J; junction bases unmatched: 5. The CDR3 is made up of 14 amino acids. Germline V gives CDR1 SEHNR, CDR2 FQNEAQ (reference sequence). This chain's CDR3 is CASSLDRGADGYTF. CDR3 bases: TGTGCCAGCAGCTTGGACAGGGGAGCGGATGGCTACACCTTC.

The J gene is TRBJ2-2, the V gene TRBV7-9; 7 bases align to TRBD1. This CDR3 comprises 15 residues. Germline trimming cut 2 bases from V and 1 base from J; bases unmatched to any gene: 1. CDR1 SEHNR and CDR2 FQNEAQ come from the germline V gene (reference sequence). The DNA for the CDR3 is TGTGCCAGCAGCTTAAGGACAGGGAACACCGGGGAGCTGTTTTTT. Its translation: CASSLRTGNTGELFF.

The chain links TRBV27 to TRBJ2-4; TRBD1 aligns across 7 bases. Germline CDR1 MNHEY, CDR2 SMNVEV (reference sequence). V lost 6 bases, J lost 5 bases, and 4 bases stayed unmatched. This CDR3 has 13 residues. The CDR3 protein is CASSRGTENIQYF. For the CDR3, the DNA is TGTGCCAGCAGCCGAGGGACAGAAAACATTCAGTACTTC.

The chain carries TRBV29-1 and TRBJ1-5; D remains unclear. The CDR3 has 13 residues. CDR1 is SQVTM and CDR2 is ANQGSEA in the germline V gene. Trimming pared 2 bases from V and 5 bases from J, leaving 10 bases between. CDR3 sequence: CSVEFTKDQPQHF. CDR3 DNA sequence: TGCAGCGTTGAATTCACTAAGGATCAGCCCCAGCATTTT.

V is TRBV5-6 and J is TRBJ2-5; D gene unclear. The CDR3 covers 15 residues. The germline CDR1 and CDR2 sequences are SGHDT and YYEEEE. V dropped 1 base and J dropped 2 bases, with 12 bases sitting between them. Here the CDR3 DNA reads TGTGCCAGCAGCTTGAGACGGAGAACTCAAGAGACCCAGTACTTC. The encoded protein is CASSLRRRTQETQYF.

As to this clone: In the same sample, other DNA sequences code for this CDR3. The chain recombines TRBV3-1 (or the pseudogene TRBV3-2) with TRBJ1-2, with 10 bases fitting TRBD1. Germline CDR1 and CDR2: LGHDT and YNNKEL (reference sequence). V shed 1 base and J 6 bases; nucleotides not matched to a gene: 2. The length of the CDR3 is 14 residues. CDR3 DNA: TGTGCCAGCAGCCAAGGACAGGGGGCGAATGGCTACACCTTC. Protein: CASSQGQGANGYTF.

V and J are TRBV7-2 and TRBJ1-5; 8 nucleotides align to TRBD1. CDR3 length: 17 amino acids. The J segment lost 1 base and the V segment lost 5 bases, leaving 10 bases of the junction unmatched. Germline V lookup: CDR1 SGHTA, CDR2 FQGNSA. Written as DNA, the CDR3 is TGTGCCAGCAGCCCTTCCGACAGGGGCAGGAGCAATCAGCCCCAGCATTTT. Translated, it gives CASSPSDRGRSNQPQHF.

This chain joins TRBV27 and TRBJ2-7, with TRBD1 matching 8 bases. Germline loops: CDR1 MNHEY, CDR2 SMNVEV (reference sequence). The J segment lost 3 bases and the V segment lost 5 bases, leaving 9 bases of the junction unmatched. The CDR3 extends over 15 amino acids. DNA of the CDR3: TGTGCCAGCAGTGGTCCGGGACAGGCAGTCTACGAGCAGTACTTC. Its translation is CASSGPGQAVYEQYF.

This clone has just one count. The rearrangement joins TRBV29-1 to TRBJ2-3, with 10 nucleotides matching TRBD1. Germline-derived CDR1 and CDR2 are SQVTM and ANQGSEA. V shed 7 bases, J shed 1 base, and the junction held 8 bases outside the gene matches. The CDR3 has 15 residues. The CDR3 loop reads CSAAAGTGGTDTQYF. Here the CDR3 DNA reads TGCAGCGCCGCCGCGGGGACAGGGGGCACAGATACGCAGTATTTT.

The chain uses TRBV19 and TRBJ1-1, with TRBD1 matching over 7 bases. V lost 5 bases, J lost 11 bases, and 11 bases stayed unmatched. This CDR3 is 13 amino acids long. Germline V gene sequence: CDR1 LNHDA, CDR2 SQIVND (reference sequence). CDR3 coding DNA: TGTGCCAGTAGTGGACAGGCCCCAGGTGAGGCTTTCTTT. Amino acid sequence: CASSGQAPGEAFF. The variable domain in full, with the rest retrieved from reference TRBV19 and TRBJ1-1, is DGGITQSPKYLFRKEGQNVTLSCEQNLNHDAMYWYRQDPGQGLRLIYYSQIVNDFQKGDIAEGYSVSREKKESFPLTVTSAQKNPTAFYLCASSGQAPGEAFFGQGTRLTVV.

The rearrangement uses TRBV18 and TRBJ2-7; the match to TRBD2 covers 7 bases. Trimming took 6 bases from V and 7 from J; bases not matched to a gene: 6. This CDR3 spans 12 amino acids. Germline V gene lookup returns CDR1 KGHSH and CDR2 LQKENI. CDR3 bases: TGTGCCAGCTCCGTTGGGAGGGTGGAGCAGTACTTC. Translated, it gives CASSVGRVEQYF.

The V and J genes are TRBV4-3 and TRBJ1-1, with D possibly TRBD1 on 5 matching bases. The CDR3 is 15 amino acids. V was clipped by 4 bases and J by 5 bases, with 17 bases between them. Germline CDR1 is LGHNA and CDR2 is YSLEER. The CDR3 region is CASSPAWGGSTEAFF. The CDR3 region has the DNA TGCGCCAGCAGCCCCGCGTGGGGCGGCTCGACTGAAGCTTTCTTT.

The rearrangement joins TRBV15 to TRBJ2-5; D gene unclear. The CDR3 has 14 amino acids. Per germline, CDR1 LNHNV and CDR2 YYDKDF (reference sequence). V dropped 1 base and J dropped 1 base, with 7 bases sitting between them. The CDR3 coding sequence is TGTGCCACCAGCAGAGGGATAGCCCAAGAGACCCAGTACTTC. The encoded protein is CATSRGIAQETQYF.

The rearrangement joins TRBV19 to TRBJ2-1, with D possibly matching TRBD2 (6 bases). Trimming cost V 0 bases and J 10 bases, with 13 bases left between them. The germline CDR1 and CDR2 sequences are LNHDA and SQIVND (reference sequence). CDR3 length equals 14 residues. CDR3 nucleotides: TGTGCCAGTAGTATAGATCGGGGGAGCGTGGAGCAGTTCTTC. Residues: CASSIDRGSVEQFF.

Only a few counts were recorded for this clone. The V call is TRBV18, the J call TRBJ1-1; D remains ambiguous. V lost 3 bases and J 8 bases, leaving 10 bases between the germline ends. CDR3 length: 12 amino acids. Germline values: CDR1 KGHSH, CDR2 LQKENI. CDR3 nucleotide sequence: TGTGCCAGCTCACCGGCTAACAGAGAAGCTTTCTTT. This translates into CASSPANREAFF.

With respect to this clone: The identical CDR3 is also encoded by other nucleotide sequences in the sample. The V call is TRBV5-1, the J call TRBJ1-1, with D possibly TRBD1 on 6 matching bases. CDR1 is SGHRS and CDR2 is YFSETQ in the germline V gene. This CDR3 is 15 amino acids long. The germline V and J ends were trimmed by 0 bases and 1 base, with 10 bases remaining between them. CDR3 in DNA: TGCGCCAGCAGCTTGGTGGCAGGGGCGAACACTGAAGCTTTCTTT. It codes for CASSLVAGANTEAFF.

The rearrangement joins TRBV4-1 to TRBJ2-1; 8 bases fit TRBD2. Germline assignment: CDR1 MGHRA and CDR2 YSYEKL. The junction had 8 bases not matched to a gene; V was cut back by 4 bases and J by 3 bases. CDR3 length equals 16 residues. CDR3 loop: CASSLFGREGYNEQFF. As DNA, the CDR3 is TGCGCCAGCAGCCTCTTCGGACGGGAGGGCTACAATGAGCAGTTCTTC.

V usage is TRBV7-9 and J usage is TRBJ2-3, with D perhaps TRBD2 (6 bases). Trimming left V 1 base short and J 2 bases short, with 10 bases between. CDR1 is SEHNR and CDR2 is FQNEAQ in the germline V gene (reference sequence). This CDR3 region has 15 residues. The CDR3 DNA is TGTGCCAGCAGCTTAGAGGGACTGAACACAGATACGCAGTATTTT. Translating gives CASSLEGLNTDTQYF.

The chain has TRBV18 and TRBJ2-3; 9 bases align to TRBD1. Germline CDR1 is KGHSH and CDR2 is LQKENI. Trimming at V came to 3 bases and at J to 3 bases, leaving 10 bases not matched to a gene. The CDR3 covers 17 residues. CDR3 sequence: CASSPGQGIGRTDTQYF. CDR3 sequence (DNA): TGTGCCAGCTCACCGGGACAGGGCATAGGGCGTACAGATACGCAGTATTTT.

Comment on this clone: A read error may account for a junction end that differs from germline. The genes are TRBV6-5 and TRBJ2-1; 9 bases align to TRBD1. In germline, CDR1 is MNHEY, CDR2 SVGAGI. The CDR3 is made up of 15 amino acids. The CDR3 protein is CASRLDRGRFNGQFF. CDR3 DNA sequence: TGTGCCAGCAGACTCGACAGGGGGAGGTTCAATGGGCAGTTCTTC.

The chain employs TRBV6-1 and TRBJ2-5; D might be TRBD2 (6 bases). V lost 2 bases and J lost 5, with 15 bases in between. The CDR3 has 15 amino acids. Per germline, CDR1 MNHNS and CDR2 SASEGT. In nucleotides, the CDR3 is TGTGCCAGCAGTGAACTCGGGGGTGAGGGCGAGACCCAGTACTTC. It yields the protein CASSELGGEGETQYF.

V gene TRBV12-3 or TRBV12-4 combines with J gene TRBJ1-5; the D is unclear. Trimming took 3 bases from V and 7 from J, leaving 7 bases between them. This CDR3 has 12 residues. As DNA, the CDR3 is TGTGCCAGCAGTTTGCGGGCGCAGCCCCAGCATTTT. Translating it yields CASSLRAQPQHF.

Only a few counts were recorded for this clone. This chain links TRBV6-6 with TRBJ1-5; 8 nucleotides align to TRBD1. The CDR3 is 15 residues long. Germline V gives CDR1 MNHNY, CDR2 SVGAGI (reference sequence). After removal of 6 bases from V and 3 bases from J, the junction contained 7 bases not matched to a gene. The CDR3 nucleotides read TGTGCCAGCAGCCAGGGGGCGGCCATCAATCAGCCCCAGCATTTT. Protein: CASSQGAAINQPQHF.

V and J are TRBV4-2 and TRBJ1-1; 12 bases match TRBD1. V shed 5 bases and J 6 bases; nucleotides not matched to a gene: 13. The CDR3 runs 17 residues. The germline V gene has CDR1 LGHNA and CDR2 YNFKEQ. The CDR3 is CASSESAGTGGRAEAFF. DNA for the CDR3: TGTGCCAGCAGCGAATCCGCCGGGACAGGGGGCCGGGCTGAAGCTTTCTTT.

The V call is TRBV4-3, the J call TRBJ2-7; D gene uncertain. V gave up 0 bases and J gave up 1 base, with 7 bases separating them. The germline V gene has CDR1 LGHNA and CDR2 YSLEER. The CDR3 runs 14 residues. The CDR3 region has the DNA TGCGCCAGCAGCCAAGATCCAGGATCCTACGAGCAGTACTTC. Translating gives CASSQDPGSYEQYF.

The chain links TRBV19 to TRBJ2-1; 8 bases are shared with TRBD2. The germline gives CDR1 LNHDA, CDR2 SQIVND (reference sequence). This CDR3 spans 15 amino acids. The V gene end was trimmed by 5 bases and the J gene end by 7 bases; junction bases not matched to a gene: 10. As DNA, the CDR3 is TGTGCCAGTAGTCCTCGGGAGGGCCTGGGAAATGAGCAGTTCTTC. Protein: CASSPREGLGNEQFF.

This rearrangement joins TRBV15 to TRBJ2-1; 7 positions agree with TRBD2. The CDR3 spans 15 residues. V lost 4 bases and J lost 2; bases outside the gene matches: 5. Germline lookup yields CDR1 LNHNV and CDR2 YYDKDF (reference sequence). The CDR3 DNA reads TGTGCCACCAGCAAGGTAGCGGGCCCCTACAATGAGCAGTTCTTC. Its protein is CATSKVAGPYNEQFF.

The V and J genes are TRBV29-1 and TRBJ2-5; D may be TRBD1 (5 bases). Per germline, CDR1 SQVTM and CDR2 ANQGSEA. V lost 2 bases to trimming and J lost 2 bases, with 9 bases between them. This CDR3 comprises 13 residues. The chain's CDR3 is CSVERTSQETQYF. CDR3 in DNA: TGCAGCGTTGAAAGGACATCTCAAGAGACCCAGTACTTC.

The chain joins TRBV15 to TRBJ1-5; D remains unclear. CDR1 and CDR2 (germline): LNHNV, YYDKDF (reference sequence). V lost 0 bases to trimming and J lost 6 bases, with 9 bases between them. The CDR3 runs to 14 residues. In DNA, the CDR3 is TGTGCCACCAGCAGAGATCGGGGAGTTCAGCCCCAGCATTTT. Protein: CATSRDRGVQPQHF.

This rearrangement joins TRBV11-2 to TRBJ2-7; the D is unclear. The CDR3 sequence is 15 residues long. The germline gives CDR1 SGHAT, CDR2 FQNNGV. The V gene lost 5 bases and the J gene lost 0 bases, with 14 bases spanning the gap. CDR3 in DNA: TGTGCCAGCAGCGGGTTGCGCCGGAGCTCCTACGAGCAGTACTTC. It codes for CASSGLRRSSYEQYF.